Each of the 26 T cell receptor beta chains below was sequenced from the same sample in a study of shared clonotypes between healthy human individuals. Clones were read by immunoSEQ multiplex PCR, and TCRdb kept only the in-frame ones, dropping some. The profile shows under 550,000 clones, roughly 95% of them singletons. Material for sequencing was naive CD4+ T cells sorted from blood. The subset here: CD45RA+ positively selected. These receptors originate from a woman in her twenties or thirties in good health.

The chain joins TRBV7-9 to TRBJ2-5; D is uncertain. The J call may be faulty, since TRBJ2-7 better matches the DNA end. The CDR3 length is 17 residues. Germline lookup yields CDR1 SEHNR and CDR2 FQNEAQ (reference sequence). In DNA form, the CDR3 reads TGTGCCAGCAGCTTAGCCCTAGTGGTTCTGGGCTCCTACGAGCAGTACTTC. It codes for CASSLALVVLGSYEQYF.

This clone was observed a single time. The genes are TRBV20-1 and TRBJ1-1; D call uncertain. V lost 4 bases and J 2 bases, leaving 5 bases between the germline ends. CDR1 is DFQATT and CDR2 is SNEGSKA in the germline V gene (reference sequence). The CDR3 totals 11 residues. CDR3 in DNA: TGCAGTGCTAAAAGCAACACTGAAGCTTTCTTT. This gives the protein CSAKSNTEAFF.

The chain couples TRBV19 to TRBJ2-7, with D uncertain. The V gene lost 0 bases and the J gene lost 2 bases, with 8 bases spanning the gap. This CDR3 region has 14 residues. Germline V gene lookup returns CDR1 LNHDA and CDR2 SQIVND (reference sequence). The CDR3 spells CASSIDIGAYEQYF. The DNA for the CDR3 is TGTGCCAGTAGTATAGATATTGGGGCCTACGAGCAGTACTTC.

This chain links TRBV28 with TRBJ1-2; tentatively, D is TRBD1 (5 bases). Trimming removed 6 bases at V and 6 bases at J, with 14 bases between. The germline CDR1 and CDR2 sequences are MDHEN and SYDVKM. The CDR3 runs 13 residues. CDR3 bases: TGTGCCAGCAGGTCCGGGACGACGAATGGCTACACCTTC. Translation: CASRSGTTNGYTF.

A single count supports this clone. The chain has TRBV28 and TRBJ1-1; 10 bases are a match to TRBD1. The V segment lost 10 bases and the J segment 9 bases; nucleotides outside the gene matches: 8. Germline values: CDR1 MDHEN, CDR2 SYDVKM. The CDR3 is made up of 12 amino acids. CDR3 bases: TGTGCCACCGGGACAGGGGTCCGTCAAGCTTTCTTT. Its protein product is CATGTGVRQAFF. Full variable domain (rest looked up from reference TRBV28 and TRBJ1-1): DVKVTQSSRYLVKRTGEKVFLECVQDMDHENMFWYRQDPGLGLRLIYFSYDVKMKEKGDIPEGYSVSREKKERFSLILESASTNQTSMYLCATGTGVRQAFFGQGTRLTVV.

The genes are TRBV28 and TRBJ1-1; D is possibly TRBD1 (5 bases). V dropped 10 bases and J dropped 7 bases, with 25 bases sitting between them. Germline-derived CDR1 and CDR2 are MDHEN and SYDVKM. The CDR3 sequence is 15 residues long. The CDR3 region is CATRGRIRRALEAFF. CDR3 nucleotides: TGTGCCACACGGGGGAGGATACGACGTGCTCTTGAAGCTTTCTTT.

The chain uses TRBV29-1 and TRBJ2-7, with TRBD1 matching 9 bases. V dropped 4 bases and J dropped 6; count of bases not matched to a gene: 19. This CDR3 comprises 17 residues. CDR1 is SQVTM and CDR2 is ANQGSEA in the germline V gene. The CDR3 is CSVVSLAGGTGRLEQYF. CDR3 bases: TGCAGCGTTGTTTCTCTCGCAGGGGGGACAGGGAGGCTCGAGCAGTACTTC.

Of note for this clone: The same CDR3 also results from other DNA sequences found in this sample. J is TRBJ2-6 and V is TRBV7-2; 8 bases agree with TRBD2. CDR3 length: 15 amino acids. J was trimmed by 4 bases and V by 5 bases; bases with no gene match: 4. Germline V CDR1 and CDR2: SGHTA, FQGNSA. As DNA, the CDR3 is TGTGCCAGCAGCCCGGGGGGGTCCGGGGCCAACGTCCTGACTTTC. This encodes CASSPGGSGANVLTF.

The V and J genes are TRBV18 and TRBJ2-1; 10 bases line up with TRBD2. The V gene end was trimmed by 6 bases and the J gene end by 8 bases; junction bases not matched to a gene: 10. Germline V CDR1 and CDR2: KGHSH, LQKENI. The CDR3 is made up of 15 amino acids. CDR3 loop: CASSQGIAGGDEQFF. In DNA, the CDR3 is TGTGCCAGCTCTCAGGGAATAGCGGGAGGCGATGAGCAGTTCTTC.

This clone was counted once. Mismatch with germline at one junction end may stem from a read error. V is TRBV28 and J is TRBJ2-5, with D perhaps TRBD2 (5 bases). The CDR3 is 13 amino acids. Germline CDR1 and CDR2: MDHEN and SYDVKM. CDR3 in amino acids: CASSPRVWETQHF. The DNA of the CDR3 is TGTGCCAGCAGTCCACGGGTGTGGGAGACCCAGCACTTC.

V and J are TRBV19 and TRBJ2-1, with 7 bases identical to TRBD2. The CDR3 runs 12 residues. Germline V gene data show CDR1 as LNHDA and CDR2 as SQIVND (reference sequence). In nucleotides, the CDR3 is TGTGCAGCTAGCGGAGGGAACAATGAGCAGTTCTTC. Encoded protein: CAASGGNNEQFF.

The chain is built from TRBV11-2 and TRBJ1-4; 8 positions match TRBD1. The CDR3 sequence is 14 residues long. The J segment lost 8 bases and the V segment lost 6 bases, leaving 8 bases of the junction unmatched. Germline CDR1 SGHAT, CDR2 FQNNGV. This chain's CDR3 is CASRGRQGKEKLFF. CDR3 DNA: TGTGCCAGCAGGGGAAGACAGGGGAAAGAAAAACTGTTTTTT.

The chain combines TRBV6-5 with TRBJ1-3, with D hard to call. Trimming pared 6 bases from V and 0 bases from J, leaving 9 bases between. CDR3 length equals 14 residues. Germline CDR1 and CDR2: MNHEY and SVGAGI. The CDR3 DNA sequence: TGTGCCAGCAGCCGCGGCGTCTCTGGAAACACCATATATTTT. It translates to CASSRGVSGNTIYF.

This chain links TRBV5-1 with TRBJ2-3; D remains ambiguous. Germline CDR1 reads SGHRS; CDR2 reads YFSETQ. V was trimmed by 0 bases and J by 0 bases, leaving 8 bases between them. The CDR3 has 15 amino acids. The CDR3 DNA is TGCGCCAGCAGCTTGGGGATACCTAGCACAGATACGCAGTATTTT. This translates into CASSLGIPSTDTQYF.

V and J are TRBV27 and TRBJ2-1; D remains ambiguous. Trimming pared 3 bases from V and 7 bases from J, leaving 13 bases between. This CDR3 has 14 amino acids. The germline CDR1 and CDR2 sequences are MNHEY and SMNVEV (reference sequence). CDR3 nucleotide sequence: TGTGCCAGCAGTTTTGTCGGAGTTGGGAATGAGCAGTTCTTC. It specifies CASSFVGVGNEQFF.

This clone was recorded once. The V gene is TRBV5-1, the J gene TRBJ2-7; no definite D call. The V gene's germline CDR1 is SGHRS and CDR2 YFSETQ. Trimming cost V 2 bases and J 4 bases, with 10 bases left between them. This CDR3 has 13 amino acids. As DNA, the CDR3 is TGCGCCAGCAGCTTTAATTTGGAATACGAGCAGTACTTC. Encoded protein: CASSFNLEYEQYF.

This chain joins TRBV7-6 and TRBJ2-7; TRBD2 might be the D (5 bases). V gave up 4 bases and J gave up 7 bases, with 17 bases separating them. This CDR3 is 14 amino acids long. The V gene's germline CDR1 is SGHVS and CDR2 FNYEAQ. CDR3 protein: CASSYSEADQEQYF. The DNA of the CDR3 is TGTGCCAGCAGCTACTCGGAGGCCGACCAGGAGCAGTACTTC.

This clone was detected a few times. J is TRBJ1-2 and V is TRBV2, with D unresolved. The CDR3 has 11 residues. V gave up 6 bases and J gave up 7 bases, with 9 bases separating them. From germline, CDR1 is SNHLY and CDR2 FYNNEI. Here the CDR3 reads CASRPRRGYTF. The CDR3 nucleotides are TGTGCCAGCAGGCCCCGACGTGGCTACACCTTC.

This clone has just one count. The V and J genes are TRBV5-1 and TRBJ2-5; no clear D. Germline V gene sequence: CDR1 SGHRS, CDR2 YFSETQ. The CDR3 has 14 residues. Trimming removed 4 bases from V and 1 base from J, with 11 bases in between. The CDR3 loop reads CASSAVATQETQYF. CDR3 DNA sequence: TGCGCCAGCAGCGCTGTTGCGACCCAAGAGACCCAGTACTTC.

DNA of the CDR3: TGCGCCAGCAGCTACAGACCCCAGAGCTCCTACGAGCAGTACTTC. Translated, it gives CASSYRPQSSYEQYF. This sequence joins TRBV5-1 and TRBJ2-7; D gene ambiguous. Germline values: CDR1 SGHRS, CDR2 YFSETQ. V lost 3 bases to trimming and J lost 0 bases, with 13 bases between them. CDR3 length: 15 residues.

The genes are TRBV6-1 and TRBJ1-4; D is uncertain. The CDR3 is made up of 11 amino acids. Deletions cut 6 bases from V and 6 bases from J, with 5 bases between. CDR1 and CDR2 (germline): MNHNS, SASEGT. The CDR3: CASREDEKLFF. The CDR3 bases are TGTGCCAGCAGGGAGGATGAAAAACTGTTTTTT.

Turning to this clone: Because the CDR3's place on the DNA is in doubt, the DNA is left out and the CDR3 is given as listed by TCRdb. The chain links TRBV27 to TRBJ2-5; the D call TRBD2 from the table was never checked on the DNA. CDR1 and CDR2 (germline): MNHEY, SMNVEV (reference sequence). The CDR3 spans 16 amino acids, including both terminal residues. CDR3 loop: CASSSSGTRSPREQYF.

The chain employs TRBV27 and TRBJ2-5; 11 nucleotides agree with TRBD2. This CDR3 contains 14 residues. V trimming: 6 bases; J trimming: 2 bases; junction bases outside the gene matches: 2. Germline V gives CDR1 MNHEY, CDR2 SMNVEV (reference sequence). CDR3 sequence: CASRGLAAQETQYF. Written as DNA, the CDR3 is TGTGCCAGCAGGGGACTAGCGGCACAAGAGACCCAGTACTTC.

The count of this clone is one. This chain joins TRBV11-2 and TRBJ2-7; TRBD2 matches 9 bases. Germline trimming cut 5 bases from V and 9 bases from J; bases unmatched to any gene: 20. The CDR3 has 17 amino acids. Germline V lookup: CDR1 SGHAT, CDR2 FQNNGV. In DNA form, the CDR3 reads TGTGCCAGCAGCACTAGGACCGGGACTAGCCCCAATCGGGGGCAGTACTTC. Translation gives CASSTRTGTSPNRGQYF.

DNA for the CDR3: TGTGCCAGTAGTGTTCCGGGACTCCAGGGAGATACGCAGTATTTT. Translation: CASSVPGLQGDTQYF. The chain carries TRBV19 and TRBJ2-3; a possible D gene is TRBD2 (6 bases). This CDR3 is 15 amino acids long. Germline values: CDR1 LNHDA, CDR2 SQIVND (reference sequence). Trimming shortened V by 5 bases and J by 5 bases, and 17 bases separated the two germline ends.

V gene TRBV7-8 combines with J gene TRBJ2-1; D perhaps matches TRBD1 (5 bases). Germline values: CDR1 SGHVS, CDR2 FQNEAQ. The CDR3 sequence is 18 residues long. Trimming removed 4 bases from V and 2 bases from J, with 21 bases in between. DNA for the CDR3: TGTGCCAGCAGCTCCCGCCGCGTGGGGCTGGGGCCCTACAATGAGCAGTTCTTC. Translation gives CASSSRRVGLGPYNEQFF.